This T cell receptor (beta chain) was profiled in a study of blood T cell repertoires in COVID-19. Study context: T cells, B-cell-depleted T cells, or PBMCs supplied cDNA or gDNA.

CDR1 and CDR2 (germline): MNHEY, SVGEGT. This CDR3 contains 12 residues. Trimming took off 2 bases at V and 6 bases at J, with 8 bases between the two ends. Sequencing was performed with immunoSEQ multiplex PCR; in TCRdb, only in-frame clones are kept and a portion is missing. This sample has around 190,000 clones; about three quarters occur once, and the top ten carry roughly 7.8%. The specimen was peripheral blood. The origin of this receptor is a woman aged 45-59 years with active or convalescent COVID-19. The V call is TRBV6-2 or TRBV6-3, the J call TRBJ2-7; no definite D call. The CDR3 protein is CASSYGAFEQYF. The CDR3 region has the DNA TGTGCCAGCAGTTACGGAGCCTTCGAGCAGTACTTC.